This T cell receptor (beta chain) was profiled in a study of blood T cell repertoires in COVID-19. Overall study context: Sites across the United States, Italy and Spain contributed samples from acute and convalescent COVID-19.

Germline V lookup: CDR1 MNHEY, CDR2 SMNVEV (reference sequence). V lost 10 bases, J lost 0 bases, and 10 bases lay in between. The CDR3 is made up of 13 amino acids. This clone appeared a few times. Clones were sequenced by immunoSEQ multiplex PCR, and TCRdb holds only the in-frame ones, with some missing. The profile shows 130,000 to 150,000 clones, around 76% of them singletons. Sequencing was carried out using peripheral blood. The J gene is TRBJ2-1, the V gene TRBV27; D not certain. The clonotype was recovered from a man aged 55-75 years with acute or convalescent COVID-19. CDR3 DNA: TGTGCCACCAGGAAGAGCTCCTACAATGAGCAGTTCTTC. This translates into CATRKSSYNEQFF.